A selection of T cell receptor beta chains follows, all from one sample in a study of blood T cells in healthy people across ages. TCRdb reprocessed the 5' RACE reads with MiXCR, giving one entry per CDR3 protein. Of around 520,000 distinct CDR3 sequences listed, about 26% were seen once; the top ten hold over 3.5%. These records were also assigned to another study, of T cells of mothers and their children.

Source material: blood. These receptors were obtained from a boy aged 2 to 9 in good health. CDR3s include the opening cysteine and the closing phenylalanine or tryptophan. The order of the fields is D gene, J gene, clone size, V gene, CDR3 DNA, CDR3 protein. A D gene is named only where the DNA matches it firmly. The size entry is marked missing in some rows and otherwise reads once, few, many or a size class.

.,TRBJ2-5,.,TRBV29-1,TGCAGCGCCTCCCCGGGGCAAGAGACCCAGTACTTC,CSASPGQETQYF
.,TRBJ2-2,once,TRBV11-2,TGTGCCAGCAGCTTAGATGTGAGGGCCCCCGGGGAGCTGTTTTTT,CASSLDVRAPGELFF
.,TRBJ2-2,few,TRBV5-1,TGCGCCAGCGGTCCGACTGGTAACACCGGGGAGCTGTTTTTT,CASGPTGNTGELFF
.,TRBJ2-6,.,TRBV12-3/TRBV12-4,TGTGCCAGCAGCCCCGGGTTCTACTCTGGGGCCAACGTCCTGACTTTC,CASSPGFYSGANVLTF
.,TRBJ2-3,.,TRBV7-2,TGTGCCAGCAGCTTAGTTCGCTTTAGCACAGATACGCAGTATTTT,CASSLVRFSTDTQYF
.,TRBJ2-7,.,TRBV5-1,TGCGCCAGCAGCTTGGGGGGACGGGCAAGCTCCTACGAGCAGTACTTC,CASSLGGRASSYEQYF
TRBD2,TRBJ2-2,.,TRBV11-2,TGTGCCAGCAGCTTGAGGACTAGCGGGGGATACACCGGGGAGCTGTTTTTT,CASSLRTSGGYTGELFF
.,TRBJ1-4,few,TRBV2,TGTGCCAGCAACCCAAGGGAGTTCAGCGCAACTAATGAAAAACTGTTTTTT,CASNPREFSATNEKLFF
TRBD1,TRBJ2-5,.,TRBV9,TGTGCCAGCAGCGTCCGACAACAGGGGATCGGGGAGACCCAGTACTTC,CASSVRQQGIGETQYF
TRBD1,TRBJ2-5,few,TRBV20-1,TGCAGTGTAGGACAGGGGGGAGAGACCCAGTACTTC,CSVGQGGETQYF
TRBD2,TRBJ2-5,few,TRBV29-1,TGCAGCGTTGAAGATTGGTCCAGCGGGGGGAAAGAGACCCAGTACTTC,CSVEDWSSGGKETQYF
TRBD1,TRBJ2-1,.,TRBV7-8,TGTGCCAGCAGCCCGGCCCGGGACAGGGGCTACAATGAGCAGTTCTTC,CASSPARDRGYNEQFF
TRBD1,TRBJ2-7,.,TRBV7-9,TGTGCCAGCAGCTGGGGACAGGGCGACCCCTACGAGCAGTACTTC,CASSWGQGDPYEQYF
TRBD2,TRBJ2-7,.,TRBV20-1,TGCAGTGCTAGCCGACTAGCGGGGCCCCATAGCTCCTACGAGCAGTACTTC,CSASRLAGPHSSYEQYF
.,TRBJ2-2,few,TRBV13,TGTGCCAGCAGCACAGGCTCGAGCGGGGAGCTGTTTTTT,CASSTGSSGELFF
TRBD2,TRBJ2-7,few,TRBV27,TGTGCCAGCAGTTCCTCCGGGACTAGCGGGAGTCATGAGCAGTACTTC,CASSSSGTSGSHEQYF
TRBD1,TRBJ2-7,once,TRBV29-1,TGCAGCGTTGACTCTGGGACAGGGGGCTGGTACGAGCAGTACTTC,CSVDSGTGGWYEQYF
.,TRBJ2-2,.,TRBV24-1,TGTGCCACCAGTGACTCGGACAGTAACACCGGGGAGCTGTTTTTT,CATSDSDSNTGELFF
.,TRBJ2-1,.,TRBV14,TGTGCCAGCACACGGGGCCATGAGCAGTTCTTC,CASTRGHEQFF
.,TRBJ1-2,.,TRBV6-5,TGTGCCAGCAGTAACGGGGTCGGGATCTATGGCTACACCTTC,CASSNGVGIYGYTF
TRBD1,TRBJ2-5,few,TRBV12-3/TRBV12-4,TGTGCCAGCAGTTCCATTAGTTACTTCGACAGGGAAGAGACCCAGTACTTC,CASSSISYFDREETQYF
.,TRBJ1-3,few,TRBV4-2,TGTGCCAGCAGCCAAGAATTACTGGCTGGAAACACCATATATTTT,CASSQELLAGNTIYF
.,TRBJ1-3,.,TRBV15,TGTGCCACCAGCAGGGACCTGGGAGACACCATATATTTT,CATSRDLGDTIYF
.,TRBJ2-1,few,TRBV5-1,TGCGCCAGCAGCGGAGGAGCGGAGAGCTCCTACAATGAGCAGTTCTTC,CASSGGAESSYNEQFF
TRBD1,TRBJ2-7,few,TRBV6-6,TGTGCCAGCAGAACTCAGGGGGCGCGGGAGCAGTACTTC,CASRTQGAREQYF
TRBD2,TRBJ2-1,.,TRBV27,TGTGCCAGCAGTTTATCTTACCCCCCTGCTGGGGGACTAGCGGGAACCAATGAGCAGTTCTTC,CASSLSYPPAGGLAGTNEQFF
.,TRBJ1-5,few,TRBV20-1,TGCAGTGCTCTCAGGGGATTCGACAATCAGCCCCAGCATTTT,CSALRGFDNQPQHF
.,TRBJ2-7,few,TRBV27,TGTGCCAGCAGTGCTCACCCGGGACATTTCTCTTACGAGCAGTACTTC,CASSAHPGHFSYEQYF
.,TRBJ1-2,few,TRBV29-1,TGCAGCGTTGCCGCGACCGAGGGGGGCTACACCTTC,CSVAATEGGYTF
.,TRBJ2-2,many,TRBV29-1,TGCAGCGTTGAAGGGCTGATTAACACCGGGGAGCTGTTTTTT,CSVEGLINTGELFF
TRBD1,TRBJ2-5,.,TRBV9,TGTGCCAGCAGCGTAGGCCCGGGACAGGGTCTGGAGACCCAGTACTTC,CASSVGPGQGLETQYF
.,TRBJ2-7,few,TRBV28,TGTGCCAGCAGTTTATGGGGGTCGAGAGGCCCCTACGAGCAGTACTTC,CASSLWGSRGPYEQYF
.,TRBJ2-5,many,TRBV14,TGTGCCAGCAGCCAAGAGAGGGTTATTCAAGAGACCCAGTACTTC,CASSQERVIQETQYF
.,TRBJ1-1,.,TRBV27,TGTGCCAGCAGTCTCTTAGGAAACCGTGAAGCTTTCTTT,CASSLLGNREAFF
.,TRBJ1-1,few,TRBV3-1,TGTGCCAGCAGCCAGGTTCGCGGGCGTCCGTCGTGGACTGAAGCTTTCTTT,CASSQVRGRPSWTEAFF
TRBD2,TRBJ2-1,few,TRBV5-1,TGCGCCAGCAGCTCCTCCGGGACTAGCCTCAATGAGCAGTTCTTC,CASSSSGTSLNEQFF
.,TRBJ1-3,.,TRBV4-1,TGCGCCAGCAGCCAAGTTCCCAGGATTTTTGGAAACACCATATATTTT,CASSQVPRIFGNTIYF
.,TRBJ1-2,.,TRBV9,TGTGCCAGCAGCGTAGGGGTCGGGGAAGGGACGGCCTATGGCTACACCTTC,CASSVGVGEGTAYGYTF
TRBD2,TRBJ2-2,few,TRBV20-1,TGCAGTGCCCCACCGACGGGGGGAACGAACACCGGGGAGCTGTTTTTT,CSAPPTGGTNTGELFF
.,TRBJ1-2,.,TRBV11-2,TGTGCCAGCAGCCCTCATCCCTCGTGGGGCTACACCTTC,CASSPHPSWGYTF
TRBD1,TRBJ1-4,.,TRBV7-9,TGTGCCAGCAGCTTATCACAGGGGGTTGAAAAACTGTTTTTT,CASSLSQGVEKLFF
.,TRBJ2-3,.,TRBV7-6,TGTGCCAGCAGCTCTGGCGGCGGCAGCACAGATACGCAGTATTTT,CASSSGGGSTDTQYF
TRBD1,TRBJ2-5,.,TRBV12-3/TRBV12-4,TGTGCCAGCAGTTTTAGAGACAGGGTGGACCAGACCCAGTACTTC,CASSFRDRVDQTQYF
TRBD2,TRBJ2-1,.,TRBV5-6,TGTGCCAGCAGCCCGACTAGCGGGAGATGGAATGAGCAGTTCTTC,CASSPTSGRWNEQFF
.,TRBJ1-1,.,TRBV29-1,TGCAGCGTTGAGAGTCGGAACACTGAAGCTTTCTTT,CSVESRNTEAFF
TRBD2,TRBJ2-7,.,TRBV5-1,TGCGCCAGCAGCTCCCGGCCTAGCGGGACCGAGTTGAACGAGCAGTACTTC,CASSSRPSGTELNEQYF